This paragraph reports one TCR beta chain. Looked up from germline, CDR1 is DFQATT and CDR2 is SNEGSKA (reference sequence). The CDR3 is 14 residues long. Trimming stripped 3 bases from V and 6 bases from J, with 15 bases between. The sample comes from a study of CD8 T cells in Susac syndrome. Reverse transcription of 0.5 to 1 ug RNA used random hexamers. TCRdb redid the calling of the immunoSEQ multiplex PCR reads with MiXCR, one entry per CDR3 protein. The sample has some 170,000 distinct CDR3 sequences, around 94% seen once; the top ten hold 0.085% to 0.1%. The chain uses TRBV20-1 and TRBJ2-1; tentatively, D is TRBD1 (5 bases). This clonotype originated in a human donor with Susac syndrome. What was sequenced was CD4+ T cells from PBMCs. The CDR3 here is CSASNRPVGNEQFF. DNA of the CDR3: TGCAGTGCTAGCAACAGGCCCGTAGGCAATGAGCAGTTCTTC.